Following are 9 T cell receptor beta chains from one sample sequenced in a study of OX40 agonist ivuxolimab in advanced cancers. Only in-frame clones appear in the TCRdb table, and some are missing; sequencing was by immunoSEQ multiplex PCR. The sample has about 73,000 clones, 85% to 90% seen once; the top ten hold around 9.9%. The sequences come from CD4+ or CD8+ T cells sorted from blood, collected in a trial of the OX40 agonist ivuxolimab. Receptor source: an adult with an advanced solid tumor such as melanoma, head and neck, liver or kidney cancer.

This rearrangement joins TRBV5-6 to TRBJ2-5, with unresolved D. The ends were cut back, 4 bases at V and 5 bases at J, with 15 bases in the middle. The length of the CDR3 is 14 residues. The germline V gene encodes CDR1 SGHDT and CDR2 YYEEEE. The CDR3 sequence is CASSTRLGTETQYF. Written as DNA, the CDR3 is TGTGCCAGCAGCACAAGATTAGGCACGGAGACCCAGTACTTC.

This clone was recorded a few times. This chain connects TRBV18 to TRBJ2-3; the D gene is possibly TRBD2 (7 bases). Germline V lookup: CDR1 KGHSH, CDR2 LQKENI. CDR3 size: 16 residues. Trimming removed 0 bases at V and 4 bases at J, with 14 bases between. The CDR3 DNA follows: TGTGCCAGCTCACCACCGGGGGGGCGTACGGCAGATACGCAGTATTTT. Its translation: CASSPPGGRTADTQYF. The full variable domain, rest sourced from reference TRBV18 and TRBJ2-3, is NAGVMQNPRHLVRRRGQEARLRCSPMKGHSHVYWYRQLPEEGLKFMVYLQKENIIDESGMPKERFSAEFPKEGPSILRIQQVVRGDSAAYFCASSPPGGRTADTQYFGPGTRLTVL.

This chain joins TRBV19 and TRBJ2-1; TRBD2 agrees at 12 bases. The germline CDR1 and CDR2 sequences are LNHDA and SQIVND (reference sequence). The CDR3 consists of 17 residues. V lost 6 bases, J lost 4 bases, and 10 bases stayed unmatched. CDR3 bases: TGTGCCAGTAGCCCTCGGACTAGCGGGAAGGGGTACAATGAGCAGTTCTTC. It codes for CASSPRTSGKGYNEQFF.

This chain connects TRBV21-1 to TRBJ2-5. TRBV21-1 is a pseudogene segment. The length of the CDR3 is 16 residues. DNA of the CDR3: TGTGCCAGCAGCACCCAACCGGGACGGGAACAAGAGACCCAGTACTTC. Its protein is CASSTQPGREQETQYF.

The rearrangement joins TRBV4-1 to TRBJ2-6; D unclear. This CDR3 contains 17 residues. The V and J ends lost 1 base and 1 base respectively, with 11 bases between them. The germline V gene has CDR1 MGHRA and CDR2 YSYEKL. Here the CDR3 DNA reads TGCGCCAGCAGCCAAGTTCCCCCGTGGTCTGGGGCCAACGTCCTGACTTTC. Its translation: CASSQVPPWSGANVLTF.

CDR3 bases: TGTGCCAGCAGCCAAGAGGCAGCTGAAGAGACCCAGTACTTC. Translating it yields CASSQEAAEETQYF. The chain is built from TRBV4-2 and TRBJ2-5; D uncertain. Germline V gene sequence: CDR1 LGHNA, CDR2 YNFKEQ. The CDR3 sequence is 14 residues long. The germline V and J ends were trimmed by 0 bases and 3 bases, with 8 bases remaining between them.

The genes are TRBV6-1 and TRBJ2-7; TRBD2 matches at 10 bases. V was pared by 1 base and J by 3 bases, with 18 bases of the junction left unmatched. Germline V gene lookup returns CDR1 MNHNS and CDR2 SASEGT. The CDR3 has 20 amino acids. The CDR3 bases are TGTGCCAGCAGTGAAGGGATAGGTGGAATAGCGGGAGGTCCGGACTACGAGCAGTACTTC. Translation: CASSEGIGGIAGGPDYEQYF.

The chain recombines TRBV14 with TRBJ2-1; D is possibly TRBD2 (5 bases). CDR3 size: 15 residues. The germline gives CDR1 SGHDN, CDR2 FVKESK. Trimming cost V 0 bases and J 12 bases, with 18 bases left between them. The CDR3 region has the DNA TGTGCCAGCAGCCAAGAGGCGGTTAACCGGGGTCTGCAGTTCTTC. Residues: CASSQEAVNRGLQFF.

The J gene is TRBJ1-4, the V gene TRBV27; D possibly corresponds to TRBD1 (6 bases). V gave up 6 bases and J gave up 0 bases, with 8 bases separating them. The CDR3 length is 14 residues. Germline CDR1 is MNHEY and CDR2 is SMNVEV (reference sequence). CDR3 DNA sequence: TGTGCCAGCAGAAACAGGGCAACTAATGAAAAACTGTTTTTT. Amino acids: CASRNRATNEKLFF. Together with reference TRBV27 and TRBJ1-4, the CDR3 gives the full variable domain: EAQVTQNPRYLITVTGKKLTVTCSQNMNHEYMSWYRQDPGLGLRQIYYSMNVEVTDKGDVPEGYKVSRKEKRNFPLILESPSPNQTSLYFCASRNRATNEKLFFGSGTQLSVL.